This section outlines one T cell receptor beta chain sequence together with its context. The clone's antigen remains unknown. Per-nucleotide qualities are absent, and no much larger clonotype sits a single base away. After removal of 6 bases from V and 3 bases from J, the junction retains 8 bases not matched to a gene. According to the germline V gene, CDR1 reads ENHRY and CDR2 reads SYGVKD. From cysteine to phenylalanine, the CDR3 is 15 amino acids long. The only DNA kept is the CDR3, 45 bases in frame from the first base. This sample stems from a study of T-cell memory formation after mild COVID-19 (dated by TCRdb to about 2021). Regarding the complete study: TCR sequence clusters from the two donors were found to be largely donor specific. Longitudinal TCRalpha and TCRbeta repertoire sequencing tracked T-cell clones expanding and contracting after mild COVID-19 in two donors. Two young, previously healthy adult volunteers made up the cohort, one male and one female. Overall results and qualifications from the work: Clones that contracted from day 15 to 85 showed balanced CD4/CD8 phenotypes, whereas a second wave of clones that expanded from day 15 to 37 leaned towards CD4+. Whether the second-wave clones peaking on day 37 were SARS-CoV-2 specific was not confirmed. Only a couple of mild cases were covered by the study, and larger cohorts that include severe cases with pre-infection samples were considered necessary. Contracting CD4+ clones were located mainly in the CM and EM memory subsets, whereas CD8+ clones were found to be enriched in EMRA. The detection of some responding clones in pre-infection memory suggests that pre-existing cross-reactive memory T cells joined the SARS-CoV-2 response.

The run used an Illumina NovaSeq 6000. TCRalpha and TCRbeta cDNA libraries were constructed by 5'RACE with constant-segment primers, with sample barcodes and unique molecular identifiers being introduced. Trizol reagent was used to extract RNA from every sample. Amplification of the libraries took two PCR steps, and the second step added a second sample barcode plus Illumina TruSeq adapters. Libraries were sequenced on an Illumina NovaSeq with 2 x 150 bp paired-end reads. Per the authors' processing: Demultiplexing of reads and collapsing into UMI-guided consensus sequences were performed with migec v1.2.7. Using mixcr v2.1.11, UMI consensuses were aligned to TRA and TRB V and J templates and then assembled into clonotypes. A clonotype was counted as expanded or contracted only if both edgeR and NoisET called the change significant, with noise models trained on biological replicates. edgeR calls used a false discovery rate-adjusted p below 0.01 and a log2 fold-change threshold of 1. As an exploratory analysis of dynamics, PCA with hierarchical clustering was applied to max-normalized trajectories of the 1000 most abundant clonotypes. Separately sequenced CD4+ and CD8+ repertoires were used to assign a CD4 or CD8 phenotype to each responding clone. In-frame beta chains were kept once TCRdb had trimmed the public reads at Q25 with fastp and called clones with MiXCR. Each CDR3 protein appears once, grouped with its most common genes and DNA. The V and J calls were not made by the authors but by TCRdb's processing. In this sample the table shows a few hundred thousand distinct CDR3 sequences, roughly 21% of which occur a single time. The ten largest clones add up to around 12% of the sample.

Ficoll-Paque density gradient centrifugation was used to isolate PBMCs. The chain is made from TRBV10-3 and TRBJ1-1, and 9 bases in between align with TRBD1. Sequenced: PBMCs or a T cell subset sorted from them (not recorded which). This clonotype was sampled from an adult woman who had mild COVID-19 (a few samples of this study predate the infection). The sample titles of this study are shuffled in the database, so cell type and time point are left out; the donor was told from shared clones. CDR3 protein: CAIRKTGGRDTEAFF. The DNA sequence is TGTGCCATCAGGAAGACAGGGGGACGGGACACTGAAGCTTTCTTT.